One sample yielded the 22 T cell receptor beta chains listed below, sequenced in a study of CD8+ T cells in alopecia areata. Regarding treatment: oral pan-JAK inhibitor, 5-10 mg twice daily. Following RNA extraction, reverse transcription yielded cDNA that acted as the sequencing template. Profiled with immunoSEQ multiplex PCR; TCRdb holds only in-frame clones, not every one. The sample includes about 97,000 clones, 50% to 60% of them seen just once. The sequences come from CD8+ T cells sorted from blood, collected between weeks 55 and 70, from a patient treated with tofacitinib. The receptors here all came from a human donor with alopecia areata.

This clone came up a few times. J is TRBJ1-5 and V is TRBV19; no firm D call. The CDR3 totals 15 residues. Trimming shortened V by 3 bases and J by 0 bases, and 9 bases separated the two germline ends. Germline V lookup: CDR1 LNHDA, CDR2 SQIVND (reference sequence). CDR3 in DNA: TGTGCCAGTAGTATCACGGAAAATAGCAATCAGCCCCAGCATTTT. Its translation is CASSITENSNQPQHF.

The V call is TRBV4-2, the J call TRBJ2-5; D not certain. This CDR3 spans 13 amino acids. Germline assignment: CDR1 LGHNA and CDR2 YNFKEQ. V dropped 4 bases and J dropped 5 bases, with 11 bases sitting between them. For the CDR3, the DNA is TGTGCCAGCAGCCCCTGGGCCGGGGAGACCCAGTACTTC. As protein: CASSPWAGETQYF.

The rearrangement links TRBV30 to TRBJ2-7; the match to TRBD1 covers 8 bases. CDR1 is GTSNPN and CDR2 is SVGIG in the germline V gene (reference sequence). Unmatched junction bases numbered 10, after V lost 5 bases and J lost 4 bases. The CDR3 loop spans 14 amino acids. As DNA, the CDR3 is TGTGCCTGGGATCCCGGGACAGGAGATTACGAGCAGTACTTC. Amino acids: CAWDPGTGDYEQYF.

The chain has TRBV7-9 and TRBJ1-6; TRBD1 is a possible D gene (6 bases). CDR3 size: 14 residues. Trimming took 4 bases from V and 4 from J, leaving 8 bases between them. Germline loops: CDR1 SEHNR, CDR2 FQNEAQ (reference sequence). The CDR3, as DNA: TGTGCCAGCAGCTCACAGGGTTATAATTCACCCCTCCACTTT. It yields the protein CASSSQGYNSPLHF.

The J gene is TRBJ2-5, the V gene TRBV2; 11 positions agree with TRBD2. After removal of 7 bases from V and 3 bases from J, the junction contained 10 bases not matched to a gene. This CDR3 region has 16 residues. CDR1 SNHLY and CDR2 FYNNEI come from the germline V gene. The CDR3: CASNPGVSGGEETQYF. CDR3 DNA sequence: TGTGCCAGCAACCCAGGAGTTAGCGGGGGGGAAGAGACCCAGTACTTC.

The chain combines TRBV6-5 with TRBJ1-1; D gene uncertain. Trimming took off 7 bases at V and 0 bases at J, with 9 bases between the two ends. The CDR3 loop spans 13 amino acids. Germline CDR1 and CDR2: MNHEY and SVGAGI. CDR3 amino acids: CASKEVMNTEAFF. The CDR3 bases are TGTGCCAGCAAGGAGGTGATGAACACTGAAGCTTTCTTT.

The chain joins TRBV5-6 to TRBJ1-2; D possibly corresponds to TRBD1 (6 bases). CDR3 length: 13 residues. CDR1 and CDR2 (germline): SGHDT, YYEEEE. The V and J ends lost 3 bases and 3 bases respectively, with 9 bases between them. The CDR3 region has the DNA TGTGCCAGCAGCTCAGGGGATTACTATGGCTACACCTTC. Protein product: CASSSGDYYGYTF.

J is TRBJ1-1 and V is TRBV19; D is unclear. CDR3 length: 14 residues. Germline loops: CDR1 LNHDA, CDR2 SQIVND (reference sequence). V was shortened by 3 bases and J by 1 base, with 9 bases between the two germline ends. CDR3 DNA: TGTGCCAGTAGTATTCGAAGCAGGAACACTGAAGCTTTCTTT. It encodes CASSIRSRNTEAFF.

V and J are TRBV14 and TRBJ1-2; the D gene is possibly TRBD1 (6 bases). Germline CDR1 and CDR2: SGHDN and FVKESK. The CDR3 is made up of 15 amino acids. Trimming removed 2 bases at V and 5 bases at J, with 15 bases between. In DNA, the CDR3 is TGTGCCAGCAGCCAAATTCAGGGGATCGATTATGGCTACACCTTC. It encodes CASSQIQGIDYGYTF.

V usage is TRBV30 and J usage is TRBJ2-1; perhaps TRBD2 as D (7 bases). Trimming left V 6 bases short and J 6 bases short, with 21 bases between. Germline assignment: CDR1 GTSNPN and CDR2 SVGIG (reference sequence). This CDR3 is 15 amino acids long. The CDR3 region is CACPWGGQGGNEQFF. CDR3 coding DNA: TGTGCCTGCCCGTGGGGGGGGCAAGGGGGCAATGAGCAGTTCTTC.

This clone was recorded a few times. The chain recombines TRBV11-2 with TRBJ2-3; no firm D call. Trimming cost V 3 bases and J 6 bases, with 4 bases left between them. Germline CDR1 and CDR2: SGHAT and FQNNGV. The length of the CDR3 is 11 residues. The CDR3 bases are TGTGCCAGCAGCTTTTCCGATACGCAGTATTTT. Its translation is CASSFSDTQYF. The complete variable domain, with remaining parts taken from reference TRBV11-2 and TRBJ2-3, reads EAGVAQSPRYKIIEKRQSVAFWCNPISGHATLYWYQQILGQGPKLLIQFQNNGVVDDSQLPKDRFSAERLKGVDSTLKIQPAKLEDSAVYLCASSFSDTQYFGPGTRLTVL.

The chain has TRBV21-1 and TRBJ1-1; TRBD1, as called in the table, went unchecked against the DNA. TRBV21-1 is marked as a pseudogene. The CDR3 extends over 13 amino acids. This CDR3 is CASSSRRVTEAFF. The CDR3 coding sequence is TGTGCCAGCAGCTCACGCAGGGTTACTGAAGCTTTCTTT.

The chain has TRBV29-1 and TRBJ1-2; the D is unclear. The V end lost 4 bases, the J end lost 7 bases, and 13 bases lay between the germline ends. The germline V gene has CDR1 SQVTM and CDR2 ANQGSEA. The CDR3 consists of 12 residues. The CDR3 sequence: CSVVTQRVGYTF. CDR3 coding DNA: TGCAGCGTTGTGACCCAGAGGGTTGGCTACACCTTC.

The V gene is TRBV5-1, the J gene TRBJ2-7, with a possible D match to TRBD2 (6 bases). Per germline, CDR1 SGHRS and CDR2 YFSETQ. Trimming removed 0 bases from V and 7 bases from J, with 11 bases in between. The length of the CDR3 is 13 residues. The CDR3 protein is CASSLGPGREQYF. In DNA, the CDR3 is TGCGCCAGCAGCTTGGGGCCGGGGAGGGAGCAGTACTTC.

V usage is TRBV29-1 and J usage is TRBJ1-1; D unclear. Germline CDR1 SQVTM, CDR2 ANQGSEA. Trimming pared 7 bases from V and 1 base from J, leaving 19 bases between. There are 15 residues in the CDR3. CDR3 DNA: TGCAGCGCCCCCGGTGCCTCCCGAACGAACACTGAAGCTTTCTTT. Protein product: CSAPGASRTNTEAFF.

J is TRBJ1-6 and V is TRBV2; D may be TRBD1 (6 bases). Germline V gives CDR1 SNHLY, CDR2 FYNNEI. Trimming shortened V by 4 bases and J by 5 bases, and 9 bases separated the two germline ends. The CDR3 totals 14 residues. CDR3 nucleotide sequence: TGTGCCAGCAGTGTCCGACAGGATAATTCACCCCTCCACTTT. This translates into CASSVRQDNSPLHF.

The chain has TRBV29-1 and TRBJ2-4; TRBD2 is a possible D gene (5 bases). Germline values: CDR1 SQVTM, CDR2 ANQGSEA. Trimming stripped 3 bases from V and 7 bases from J, with 7 bases between. There are 11 residues in the CDR3. CDR3 nucleotides: TGCAGCGTTGACTCGGGGAACATTCAGTACTTC. As protein: CSVDSGNIQYF.

The CDR3: CATSRVGTLVDNEQFF. The CDR3 bases are TGTGCCACCAGCAGAGTGGGAACGTTAGTTGACAATGAGCAGTTCTTC. This sequence joins TRBV15 and TRBJ2-1; no reliable D call. CDR3 length: 16 amino acids. Germline V gene sequence: CDR1 LNHNV, CDR2 YYDKDF (reference sequence). The germline V and J ends were trimmed by 1 base and 5 bases, with 15 bases remaining between them. Full variable domain (rest looked up from reference TRBV15 and TRBJ2-1): DAMVIQNPRYQVTQFGKPVTLSCSQTLNHNVMYWYQQKSSQAPKLLFHYYDKDFNNEADTPDNFQSRRPNTSFCFLDIRSPGLGDTAMYLCATSRVGTLVDNEQFFGPGTRLTVL.

V is TRBV29-1 and J is TRBJ1-1; D is possibly TRBD1 (6 bases). The ends were cut back, 7 bases at V and 2 bases at J, with 11 bases in the middle. CDR1 and CDR2 from the germline V gene are SQVTM and ANQGSEA. This CDR3 region has 12 residues. The CDR3 spells CSAPGQNTEAFF. Here the CDR3 DNA reads TGCAGCGCCCCGGGACAAAACACTGAAGCTTTCTTT.

This clone is a singleton in its sample. V and J are TRBV13 and TRBJ2-7; TRBD1 matches 8 bases. V shed 4 bases and J 5 bases; nucleotides not matched to a gene: 7. The CDR3 totals 14 residues. Germline CDR1 is PRHDT and CDR2 is FYEKMQ (reference sequence). Here the CDR3 DNA reads TGTGCCAGCAGCTGGACAGGGTCGATCGACGAGCAGTACTTC. Protein product: CASSWTGSIDEQYF.

The chain employs TRBV2 and TRBJ2-7; TRBD1 might be the D (6 bases). From germline, CDR1 is SNHLY and CDR2 FYNNEI. This CDR3 contains 13 residues. Trimming pared 8 bases from V and 0 bases from J, leaving 11 bases between. The CDR3 reads CASLTGDSYEQYF. The CDR3 DNA reads TGTGCCAGCCTGACAGGAGACTCCTACGAGCAGTACTTC.

This clone has only a few counts. J is TRBJ2-3 and V is TRBV29-1; D call uncertain. Between the trimmed V and J ends, which lost 7 bases and 4 bases, there was a span of 15 bases. The CDR3 covers 13 residues. Per the germline V gene, CDR1 is SQVTM and CDR2 is ANQGSEA. CDR3 in DNA: TGCAGCGACGGATATTTGGGTGCAGATACGCAGTATTTT. It encodes CSDGYLGADTQYF.